This T cell receptor (beta chain) is from a study of blood T cells in healthy people across ages. Study-level points and caveats: Researchers judged that diversity estimates from one million T cells fell short of true values. The long-lived group displayed more naive CD4+ cells, plus higher diversity, than the aged donors did.

CDR1 is MNHNS, CDR2 SASEGT, per germline. The CDR3 runs to 15 residues. The V gene lost 1 base and the J gene lost 10 bases, with 14 bases spanning the gap. This clonotype was seen at least ten times. Its specificity is unknown. Each donor gave 9.5 to 10 milliliters of peripheral blood. Extractions gave at least 6 micrograms of total RNA per sample. Sample-barcoded 5' priming and a J-beta primer mix drove a second PCR of about 6 to 12 cycles. TCRdb used MiXCR to reprocess the 5' RACE reads, holding one entry per CDR3 protein. The repertoire consists of 630,000 or so distinct CDR3 sequences, with approximately 30% occurring once and the leading ten covering 15% to 19%.

The sample taken for sequencing was blood. The J gene is TRBJ1-6, the V gene TRBV6-1; D ambiguous. The receptor's source is an elderly woman in good health. The CDR3 DNA reads TGTGCCAGCAGTGAAGAGGTAGCTCTTCGATCACCCCTCCACTTT. Translating gives CASSEEVALRSPLHF.